The rows below give T cell receptor beta chains drawn from one sample of a study of blood T cells in healthy people across ages. From the 5' RACE reads, TCRdb called clonotypes with MiXCR, one entry per CDR3 protein. The sample records around 1,000,000 distinct CDR3 sequences, around 27% being singletons. This sample was also put to use in a study of T cells of mothers and their children.

Sequencing was performed on blood. The receptor set was obtained from a girl aged 2-10 years in good health. Each CDR3 is given with its conserved first and last residue. D genes are given only for firm matches. Only some rows state a clone size, as once, few, many or a class for expanded clones.

abundance	j_gene	d_gene	v_gene	CDR3aa	CDR3nt
.	TRBJ2-5	.	TRBV4-2	CASSQTRGETQYF	TGTGCCAGCAGCCAAACGCGGGGAGAGACCCAGTACTTC
.	TRBJ1-1	TRBD1	TRBV5-1	CASSPDGTENTEAFF	TGCGCCAGCAGCCCTGATGGGACAGAAAATACTGAAGCTTTCTTT
few	TRBJ2-7	TRBD1	TRBV19	CASSVEPGQGHYEQYF	TGTGCCAGTAGTGTTGAGCCGGGACAGGGTCACTACGAGCAGTACTTC
.	TRBJ2-7	.	TRBV28	CASSLGWGRSYEQYF	TGTGCCAGCAGTTTAGGGTGGGGAAGGTCCTACGAGCAGTACTTC
.	TRBJ2-7	.	TRBV7-2	CASSSRDKAYEQYF	TGTGCCAGCAGCTCCCGGGACAAAGCCTACGAGCAGTACTTC
few	TRBJ2-2	.	TRBV4-1	CASSQVRVPGELFF	TGCGCCAGCAGCCAAGTCAGGGTACCCGGGGAGCTGTTTTTT
.	TRBJ2-7	TRBD2	TRBV7-2	CASSLGGGRVEQYF	TGTGCCAGCAGCTTAGGCGGGGGTAGAGTCGAGCAGTACTTC
.	TRBJ1-4	.	TRBV6-5	CASAQYSATNEKLFF	TGTGCCAGCGCCCAATACAGTGCAACTAATGAAAAACTGTTTTTT
few	TRBJ2-5	.	TRBV7-3	CASSPYRARTRQETQYF	TGTGCCAGCAGCCCTTACCGGGCCAGAACTCGGCAAGAGACCCAGTACTTC
few	TRBJ1-5	TRBD1	TRBV6-5	CASSYGTGANQPQHF	TGTGCCAGCAGTTACGGGACAGGGGCCAATCAGCCCCAGCATTTT
.	TRBJ2-1	TRBD2	TRBV5-1	CASSLSGRAVNEQFF	TGCGCCAGCAGCTTGAGCGGGAGGGCCGTAAATGAGCAGTTCTTC